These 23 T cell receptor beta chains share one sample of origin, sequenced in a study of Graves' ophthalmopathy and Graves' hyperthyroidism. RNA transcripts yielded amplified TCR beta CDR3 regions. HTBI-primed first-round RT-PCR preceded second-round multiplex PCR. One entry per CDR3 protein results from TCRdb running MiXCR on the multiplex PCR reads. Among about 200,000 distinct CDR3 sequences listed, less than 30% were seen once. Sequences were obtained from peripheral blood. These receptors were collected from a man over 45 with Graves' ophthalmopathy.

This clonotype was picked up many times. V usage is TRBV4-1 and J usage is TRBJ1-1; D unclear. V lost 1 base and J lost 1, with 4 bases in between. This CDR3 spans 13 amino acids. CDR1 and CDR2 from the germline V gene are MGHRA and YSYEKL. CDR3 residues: CASSQGRNTEAFF. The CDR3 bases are TGCGCCAGCAGCCAAGGGAGGAACACTGAAGCTTTCTTT.

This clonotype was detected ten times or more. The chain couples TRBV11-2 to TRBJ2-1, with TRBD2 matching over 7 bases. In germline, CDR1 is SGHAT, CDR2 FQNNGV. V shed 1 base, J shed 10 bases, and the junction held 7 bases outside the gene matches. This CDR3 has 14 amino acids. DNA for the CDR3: TGTGCCAGCAGCTTAGGACTAGCAACAATCGAGCAGTTCTTC. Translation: CASSLGLATIEQFF.

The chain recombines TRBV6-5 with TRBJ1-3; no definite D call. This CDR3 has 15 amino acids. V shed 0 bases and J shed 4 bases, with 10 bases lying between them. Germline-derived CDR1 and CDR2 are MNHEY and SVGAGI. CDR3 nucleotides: TGTGCCAGCAGTTACTCCCAGACGCCCGGAAACACCATATATTTT. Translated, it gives CASSYSQTPGNTIYF.

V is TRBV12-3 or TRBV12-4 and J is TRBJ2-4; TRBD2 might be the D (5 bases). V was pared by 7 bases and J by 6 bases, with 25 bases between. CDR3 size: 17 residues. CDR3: CASNPEGVGRSVNIQYF. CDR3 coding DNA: TGTGCCAGCAACCCCGAGGGTGTGGGGAGAAGTGTAAACATTCAGTACTTC.

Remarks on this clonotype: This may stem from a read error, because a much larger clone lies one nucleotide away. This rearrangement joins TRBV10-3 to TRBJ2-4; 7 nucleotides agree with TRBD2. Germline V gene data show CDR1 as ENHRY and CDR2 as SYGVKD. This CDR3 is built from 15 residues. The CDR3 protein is CAISEGAGAKDIQYF. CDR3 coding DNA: TGTGCCATCAGTGAAGGGGCGGGAGCCAAAGACATTCAGTACTTC.

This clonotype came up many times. In DNA form, the CDR3 reads TGTGCCAGCAGCTTCATCGCCAGTCCCTACGAGCAGTACTTC. Encoded protein: CASSFIASPYEQYF. The chain carries TRBV13 and TRBJ2-7, with unresolved D. The V and J ends lost 3 bases and 2 bases respectively, with 11 bases between them. The CDR3 has 14 amino acids. CDR1 is PRHDT, CDR2 FYEKMQ, per germline (reference sequence).

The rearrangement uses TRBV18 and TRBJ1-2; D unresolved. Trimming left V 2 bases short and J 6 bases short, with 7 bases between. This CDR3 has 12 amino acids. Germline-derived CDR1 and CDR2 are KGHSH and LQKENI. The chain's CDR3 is CASSPAGDGYTF. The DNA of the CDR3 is TGTGCCAGCTCACCAGCCGGGGATGGCTACACCTTC. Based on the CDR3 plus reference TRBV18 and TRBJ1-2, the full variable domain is NAGVMQNPRHLVRRRGQEARLRCSPMKGHSHVYWYRQLPEEGLKFMVYLQKENIIDESGMPKERFSAEFPKEGPSILRIQQVVRGDSAAYFCASSPAGDGYTFGSGTRLTVV.

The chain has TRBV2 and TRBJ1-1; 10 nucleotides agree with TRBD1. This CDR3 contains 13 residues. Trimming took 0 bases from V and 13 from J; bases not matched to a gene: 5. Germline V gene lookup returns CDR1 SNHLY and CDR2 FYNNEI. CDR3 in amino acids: CASSEAGTGASFF. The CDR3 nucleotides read TGTGCCAGCAGTGAAGCAGGGACAGGGGCCAGTTTCTTT.

CDR3 bases: TGTGCCATCAGTGGGCCGGGACACCAATCGGGCCGGATTAGCTTCGGCTACACCTTC. Its protein is CAISGPGHQSGRISFGYTF. The V call is TRBV10-3, the J call TRBJ1-2; TRBD1 is a possible D gene (6 bases). The CDR3 spans 19 residues. CDR1 and CDR2 (germline): ENHRY, SYGVKD. V lost 4 bases, J lost 8 bases, and 32 bases lay in between.

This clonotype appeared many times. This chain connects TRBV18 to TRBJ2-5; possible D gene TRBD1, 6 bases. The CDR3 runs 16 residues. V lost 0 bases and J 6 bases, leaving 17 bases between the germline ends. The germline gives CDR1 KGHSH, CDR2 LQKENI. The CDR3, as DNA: TGTGCCAGCTCACCACCGGGAACAGGGCCATGGAAGACCCAGTACTTC. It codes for CASSPPGTGPWKTQYF.

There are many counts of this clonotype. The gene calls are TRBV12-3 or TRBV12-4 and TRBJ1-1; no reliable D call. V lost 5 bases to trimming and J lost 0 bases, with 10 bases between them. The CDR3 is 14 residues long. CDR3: CASSQEIMNTEAFF. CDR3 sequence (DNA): TGTGCCAGCAGTCAGGAAATCATGAACACTGAAGCTTTCTTT.

The CDR3 sequence is CAWSGPGAQPQHF. The CDR3 DNA follows: TGTGCCTGGAGTGGACCAGGGGCTCAGCCCCAGCATTTT. This chain joins TRBV30 and TRBJ1-5, with a possible D match to TRBD1 (6 bases). Trimming stripped 1 base from V and 6 bases from J, with 10 bases between. Germline CDR1 reads GTSNPN; CDR2 reads SVGIG (reference sequence). The CDR3 spans 13 residues. Using reference TRBV30 and TRBJ1-5 for the parts outside the CDR3, the full variable domain is SQTIHQWPATLVQPVGSPLSLECTVEGTSNPNLYWYRQAAGRGLQLLFYSVGIGQISSEVPQNLSASRPQDRQFILSSKKLLLSDSGFYLCAWSGPGAQPQHFGDGTRLSIL.

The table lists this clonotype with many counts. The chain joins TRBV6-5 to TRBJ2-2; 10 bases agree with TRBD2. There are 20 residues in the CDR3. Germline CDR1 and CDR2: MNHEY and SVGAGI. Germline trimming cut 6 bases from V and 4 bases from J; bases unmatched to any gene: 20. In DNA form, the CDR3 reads TGTGCCAGCAGGCCTTTTCGGGCTAGCGGGAGAGGAATTCCCACCGGGGAGCTGTTTTTT. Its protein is CASRPFRASGRGIPTGELFF.

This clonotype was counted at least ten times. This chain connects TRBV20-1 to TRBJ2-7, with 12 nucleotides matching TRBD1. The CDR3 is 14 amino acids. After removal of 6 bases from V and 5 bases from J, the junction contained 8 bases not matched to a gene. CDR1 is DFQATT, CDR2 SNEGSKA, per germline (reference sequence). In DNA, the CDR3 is TGCAGTGCCCCTCCAGGGACAGGGGGCGACGAGCAGTACTTC. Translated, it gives CSAPPGTGGDEQYF.

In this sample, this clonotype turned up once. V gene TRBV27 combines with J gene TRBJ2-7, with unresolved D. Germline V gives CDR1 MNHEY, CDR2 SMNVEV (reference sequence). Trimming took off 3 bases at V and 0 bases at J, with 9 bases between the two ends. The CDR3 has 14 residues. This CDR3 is CASSFLGNSYEQYF. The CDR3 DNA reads TGTGCCAGCAGTTTTCTGGGGAACTCCTACGAGCAGTACTTC.

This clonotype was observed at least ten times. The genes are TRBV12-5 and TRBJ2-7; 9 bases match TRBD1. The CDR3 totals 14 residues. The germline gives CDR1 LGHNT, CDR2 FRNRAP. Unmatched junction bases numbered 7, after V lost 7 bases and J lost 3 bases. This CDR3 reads CASAEYRGHYEQYF. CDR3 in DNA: TGTGCTAGTGCAGAATACAGGGGGCACTACGAGCAGTACTTC.

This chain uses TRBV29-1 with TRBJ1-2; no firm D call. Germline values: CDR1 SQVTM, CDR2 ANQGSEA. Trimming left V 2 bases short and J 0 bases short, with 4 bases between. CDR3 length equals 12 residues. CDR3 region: CSVETPNYGYTF. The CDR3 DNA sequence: TGCAGCGTTGAAACTCCTAACTATGGCTACACCTTC.

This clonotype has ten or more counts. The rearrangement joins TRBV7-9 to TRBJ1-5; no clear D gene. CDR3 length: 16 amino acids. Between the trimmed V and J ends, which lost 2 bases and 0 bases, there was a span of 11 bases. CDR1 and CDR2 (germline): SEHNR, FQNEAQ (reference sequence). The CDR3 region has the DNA TGTGCCAGCAGCTTATCCGGCACATCTAGCAATCAGCCCCAGCATTTT. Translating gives CASSLSGTSSNQPQHF.

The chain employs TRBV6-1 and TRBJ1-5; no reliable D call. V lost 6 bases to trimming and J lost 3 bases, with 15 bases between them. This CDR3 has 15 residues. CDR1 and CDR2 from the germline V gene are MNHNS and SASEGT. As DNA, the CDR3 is TGTGCCAGCAGACCGAGGTCGGGCTTCAATCAGCCCCAGCATTTT. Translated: CASRPRSGFNQPQHF.

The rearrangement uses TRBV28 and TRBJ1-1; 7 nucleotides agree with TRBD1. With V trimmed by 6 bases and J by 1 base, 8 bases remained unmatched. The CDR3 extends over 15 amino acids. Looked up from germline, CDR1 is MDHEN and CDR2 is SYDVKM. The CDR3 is CASRSQGPPNTEAFF. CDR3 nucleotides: TGTGCCAGCAGATCACAGGGGCCCCCGAACACTGAAGCTTTCTTT.

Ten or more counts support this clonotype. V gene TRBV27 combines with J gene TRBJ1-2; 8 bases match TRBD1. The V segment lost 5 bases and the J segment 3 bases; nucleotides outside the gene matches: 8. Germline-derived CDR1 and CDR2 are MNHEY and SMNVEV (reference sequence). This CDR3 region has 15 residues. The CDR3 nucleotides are TGTGCCAGCAGTAACCAACAGGGGGGTCACTATGGCTACACCTTC. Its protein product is CASSNQQGGHYGYTF.

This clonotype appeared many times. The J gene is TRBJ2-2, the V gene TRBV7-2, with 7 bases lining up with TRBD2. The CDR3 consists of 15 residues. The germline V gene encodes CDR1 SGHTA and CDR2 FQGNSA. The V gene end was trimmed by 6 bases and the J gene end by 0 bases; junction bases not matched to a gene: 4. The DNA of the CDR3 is TGTGCCAGCAGTTCTAGCGGAGCGAACACCGGGGAGCTGTTTTTT. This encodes CASSSSGANTGELFF.

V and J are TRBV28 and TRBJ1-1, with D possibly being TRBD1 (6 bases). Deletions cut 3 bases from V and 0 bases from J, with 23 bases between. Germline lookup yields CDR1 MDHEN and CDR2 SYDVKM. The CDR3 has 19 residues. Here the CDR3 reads CASSFSGTRTSRVNTEAFF. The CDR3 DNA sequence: TGTGCCAGCAGTTTTTCCGGGACAAGGACGTCTAGGGTGAACACTGAAGCTTTCTTT.